The 9 T cell receptor beta chains in this list originate from one sample, sequenced in a study of shared clonotypes between healthy human individuals. Naive CD8 cells comprised CD45RO-negative, CCR7-positively selected cells, excluding terminally differentiated effector memory CD45RA+ cells. Sequencing used immunoSEQ multiplex PCR; TCRdb keeps in-frame clones, though not all of them. In the table there are hundreds of thousands of clones, roughly 95% of which are singletons. Sequenced: naive CD8+ T cells sorted from blood. Source of these receptors: a woman aged 25 to 39 in good health.

Turning to this clone: Other DNA sequences from this sample encode an identical CDR3 as well. V and J are TRBV7-9 and TRBJ2-7; D call uncertain. The CDR3 is made up of 11 amino acids. Trimming cost V 1 base and J 5 bases, with 3 bases left between them. CDR1 and CDR2 from the germline V gene are SEHNR and FQNEAQ (reference sequence). Written as DNA, the CDR3 is TGTGCCAGCAGCTTAGGAAACGAGCAGTACTTC. This codes for CASSLGNEQYF.

For this clone: Different DNA sequences within this sample yield the same CDR3. The rearrangement links TRBV19 to TRBJ2-1, with D uncertain. With 1 base removed from V and 9 bases from J, the gap between germline ends came to 4 bases. Germline values: CDR1 LNHDA, CDR2 SQIVND (reference sequence). The CDR3 runs to 11 residues. The CDR3, as DNA: TGTGCCAGTAGTATAGGGGGTGAGCAGTTCTTC. The encoded protein is CASSIGGEQFF.

J is TRBJ2-1 and V is TRBV6-1; TRBD2 matches 8 bases. J gave up 9 bases and V 4 bases, and 8 bases lay outside the gene matches. This CDR3 spans 14 amino acids. Germline V gives CDR1 MNHNS, CDR2 SASEGT. This CDR3 is CASSAFSGTGEQFF. The CDR3 DNA follows: TGTGCCAGCAGTGCCTTTAGCGGGACGGGTGAGCAGTTCTTC.

This chain connects TRBV4-1 to TRBJ1-2; TRBD1 might be the D (6 bases). Looked up from germline, CDR1 is MGHRA and CDR2 is YSYEKL. V was cut by 7 bases and J by 4 bases, with 16 bases left in between. The length of the CDR3 is 14 residues. The CDR3 DNA reads TGCGCCAGCAACCAGCTTGGGACAACCTATGGCTACACCTTC. Protein: CASNQLGTTYGYTF.

The chain recombines TRBV2 with TRBJ1-2; D remains unclear. The CDR3 runs 15 residues. Trimming cost V 0 bases and J 3 bases, with 11 bases left between them. CDR1 and CDR2 (germline): SNHLY, FYNNEI. The CDR3 here is CASSEALDADYGYTF. The CDR3 DNA reads as TGTGCCAGCAGTGAAGCGCTGGATGCCGACTATGGCTACACCTTC.

This chain uses TRBV4-1 with TRBJ2-7; weak D call: TRBD1 (5 bases). The CDR3 is 13 residues long. The germline V gene encodes CDR1 MGHRA and CDR2 YSYEKL. Trimming stripped 0 bases from V and 4 bases from J, with 7 bases between. CDR3 nucleotides: TGCGCCAGCAGCCAAGATCAGGGATACGAGCAGTACTTC. Its translation: CASSQDQGYEQYF.

V gene TRBV4-1 combines with J gene TRBJ2-7; D may correspond to TRBD1 or TRBD2 (5 bases each). CDR3 length equals 16 residues. The V gene lost 4 bases and the J gene lost 2 bases, with 18 bases spanning the gap. The germline V gene has CDR1 MGHRA and CDR2 YSYEKL. The CDR3 DNA reads TGCGCCAGCAGCCCCGGACGGGGCCGAGGGACCTACGAGCAGTACTTC. This encodes CASSPGRGRGTYEQYF.

About this clone itself: Other DNA sequences from this sample encode an identical CDR3 as well. The chain recombines TRBV27 with TRBJ2-2; unclear D gene. Looked up from germline, CDR1 is MNHEY and CDR2 is SMNVEV (reference sequence). The CDR3 loop spans 13 amino acids. The V end lost 3 bases, the J end lost 2 bases, and 4 bases lay between the germline ends. The CDR3 DNA sequence: TGTGCCAGCAGTTTTGGAAACACCGGGGAGCTGTTTTTT. Translated, it gives CASSFGNTGELFF.

The CDR3 region is CASPPASGEYEQYF. CDR3 DNA: TGCGCCAGCCCTCCCGCTAGCGGAGAATACGAGCAGTACTTC. J is TRBJ2-7 and V is TRBV5-1; TRBD2 matches 7 bases. The V segment lost 7 bases and the J segment 4 bases; nucleotides outside the gene matches: 11. The CDR3 has 14 amino acids. CDR1 is SGHRS and CDR2 is YFSETQ in the germline V gene. The whole variable domain, remainder taken from reference TRBV5-1 and TRBJ2-7, is KAGVTQTPRYLIKTRGQQVTLSCSPISGHRSVSWYQQTPGQGLQFLFEYFSETQRNKGNFPGRFSGRQFSNSRSEMNVSTLELGDSALYLCASPPASGEYEQYFGPGTRLTVT.